A single sample is the source of the 8 T cell receptor beta chains below, sequenced in a study of blood T cells in healthy people across ages. A second about 6 to 11 cycle PCR used barcoded and J-beta primers. TCRdb used MiXCR to reprocess the 5' RACE reads, holding one entry per CDR3 protein. The data contain 1,500,000 or so distinct CDR3 sequences, 42% of them singletons. The sequencing input was blood. Every receptor here comes from a woman aged 18-29 years in good health.

Concerning this clonotype: This sequence may be a read error, since a much larger clone differs from it by one base. The V call is TRBV12-3 or TRBV12-4, the J call TRBJ2-1; D gene uncertain. The CDR3 consists of 13 residues. CDR3 nucleotides: TGTGCCTGCAGTCCACTCCGCTACAATGAGCAGTTCTTC. Its translation: CACSPLRYNEQFF.

The table lists this clonotype with a few counts. The chain recombines TRBV29-1 with TRBJ2-1; D gene uncertain. Germline lookup yields CDR1 SQVTM and CDR2 ANQGSEA. This CDR3 spans 11 amino acids. Between the trimmed V and J ends, which lost 7 bases and 8 bases, there was a span of 12 bases. CDR3 DNA sequence: TGCAGCGCCACTGCTGGCGATGAGCAGTTCTTC. This encodes CSATAGDEQFF.

This rearrangement joins TRBV10-3 to TRBJ2-1; 13 nucleotides align to TRBD2. Unmatched junction bases numbered 13, after V lost 0 bases and J lost 8 bases. The CDR3 has 19 amino acids. Germline V CDR1 and CDR2: ENHRY, SYGVKD. The DNA for the CDR3 is TGTGCCATCAGTGAGTCGGGGCCAGGACTAGCGGGGGACAACCATGAGCAGTTCTTC. Protein sequence: CAISESGPGLAGDNHEQFF.

The CDR3 DNA follows: TGTGCCACCAGCAGAAAAAGACAGGGTGTCGGCGAGCAGTACTTC. It yields the protein CATSRKRQGVGEQYF. The chain is built from TRBV15 and TRBJ2-7; 7 bases match TRBD1. From germline, CDR1 is LNHNV and CDR2 YYDKDF (reference sequence). Germline trimming cut 2 bases from V and 6 bases from J; bases unmatched to any gene: 10. This CDR3 comprises 15 residues.

The V call is TRBV6-2 or TRBV6-3, the J call TRBJ1-2, with D perhaps TRBD1 (5 bases). Trimming stripped 6 bases from V and 2 bases from J, with 13 bases between. In germline, CDR1 is MNHEY, CDR2 SVGEGT. The length of the CDR3 is 14 residues. CDR3 amino acids: CASRHSTENYGYTF. The CDR3 DNA reads TGTGCCAGCAGACATTCGACAGAGAACTATGGCTACACCTTC.

Worth noting for this clonotype: Its ends do not fully match the called genes, so a read error is possible. The chain is built from TRBV5-6 and TRBJ2-3; D possibly corresponds to TRBD1 (5 bases). CDR3 length: 13 amino acids. Germline assignment: CDR1 SGHDT and CDR2 YYEEEE. In nucleotides, the CDR3 is TGTACCAGCACCGCAACCAGGGCAGATACGCAGTATTTT. It codes for CTSTATRADTQYF.

With respect to this clonotype: Germline is not matched at one junction end, which may reflect a read error. The chain joins TRBV12-3 or TRBV12-4 to TRBJ2-5; 11 nucleotides align to TRBD2. The CDR3 spans 15 residues. The CDR3, as DNA: TGTGCCAGCAGGAGTAGCGGGGGGGCCTTAGAGACCCGGTACTTC. Its translation: CASRSSGGALETRYF.

This chain joins TRBV3-1 and TRBJ2-2; D is unclear. V lost 4 bases and J 5 bases, leaving 14 bases between the germline ends. Germline V gives CDR1 LGHDT, CDR2 YNNKEL (reference sequence). The CDR3 runs 15 residues. As DNA, the CDR3 is TGTGCCAGCAGCCCCTTGGTGGGTGGAACCGGGGAGCTGTTTTTT. It encodes CASSPLVGGTGELFF.